This entry lists 7 T cell receptor beta chains sequenced from one sample in a study of cytomegalovirus exposure and HLA in healthy donors. This PCR relied on a set of 60 Vbeta primers and 13 Jbeta primers. Some clones are missing from TCRdb's copy, which holds only in-frame ones; the method was immunoSEQ multiplex PCR. This sample yields about 190,000 clones, of which just under 75% are seen a single time; 4% to 5% belongs to the top ten. Specimen: PBMCs. The receptor source for this set is a man younger than 45 in good health and CMV-seropositive.

The CDR3 bases are TGTGCCAGCAGCAGGGGACAGGGGGCCGATCAGCCCCAGCATTTT. Amino acid sequence: CASSRGQGADQPQHF. This rearrangement joins TRBV21-1 to TRBJ1-5; TRBD1, the table's D call, was not compared with the DNA. TRBV21-1 is described as a pseudogene. This CDR3 region has 15 residues.

The chain has TRBV27 and TRBJ2-1; 12 bases match TRBD2. The CDR3 spans 15 residues. J gave up 9 bases and V 6 bases, and 9 bases lay outside the gene matches. Germline loops: CDR1 MNHEY, CDR2 SMNVEV (reference sequence). DNA of the CDR3: TGTGCCAGCAGCCCCCTAGCGGGGGGGCGTAGTGAGCAGTTCTTC. This encodes CASSPLAGGRSEQFF.

V and J are TRBV7-3 and TRBJ1-1, with 7 bases aligning to TRBD1. Looked up from germline, CDR1 is SGHTA and CDR2 is FQGTGA. The CDR3 is made up of 16 amino acids. V was pared by 5 bases and J by 3 bases, with 12 bases of the junction left unmatched. This CDR3 is CASSPDRDVPDTEAFF. The CDR3 nucleotides are TGTGCCAGCAGCCCCGACAGGGACGTCCCCGACACTGAAGCTTTCTTT.

The chain has TRBV28 and TRBJ2-2, with 7 bases matching TRBD2. The CDR3 extends over 17 amino acids. V dropped 2 bases and J dropped 3; count of bases not matched to a gene: 9. CDR1 and CDR2 (germline): MDHEN, SYDVKM. CDR3 loop: CASSLASAGAHTGELFF. The CDR3 nucleotides read TGTGCCAGCAGTTTAGCATCGGCGGGAGCGCACACCGGGGAGCTGTTTTTT.

The V gene is TRBV7-8, the J gene TRBJ2-7; 8 bases align to TRBD2. Germline V gene sequence: CDR1 SGHVS, CDR2 FQNEAQ. J gave up 0 bases and V 4 bases, and 2 bases lay outside the gene matches. The CDR3 length is 14 residues. In DNA form, the CDR3 reads TGTGCCAGCAGCTCTAGCGGGCCCTCCTACGAGCAGTACTTC. It codes for CASSSSGPSYEQYF.

This chain links TRBV7-9 with TRBJ1-3, with D possibly TRBD1 on 5 matching bases. The CDR3 runs 15 residues. Germline V lookup: CDR1 SEHNR, CDR2 FQNEAQ (reference sequence). V lost 11 bases and J lost 1, with 18 bases in between. CDR3 loop: CALIGTGESGNTIYF. The CDR3 DNA reads TGTGCCCTCATCGGGACGGGGGAGTCTGGAAACACCATATATTTT. Drawing the rest from reference TRBV7-9 and TRBJ1-3, the complete variable domain is DTGVSQNPRHKITKRGQNVTFRCDPISEHNRLYWYRQTLGQGPEFLTYFQNEAQLEKSRLLSDRFSAERPKGSFSTLEIQRTEQGDSAMYLCALIGTGESGNTIYFGEGSWLTVV.

The chain is built from TRBV4-3 and TRBJ1-3, with D maybe TRBD1 (5 bases). The V and J ends lost 0 bases and 3 bases respectively, with 12 bases between them. Germline lookup yields CDR1 LGHNA and CDR2 YSLEER. This CDR3 has 16 residues. The CDR3 nucleotides are TGCGCCAGCAGCCAAGATATTTGGCAGGGTGGAAACACCATATATTTT. It codes for CASSQDIWQGGNTIYF.